This T cell receptor beta chain came from a study of blood T cell repertoires in COVID-19. V lost 4 bases to trimming and J lost 1 base; unmatched junction nucleotides: 8. The CDR3 has 16 residues. Germline V gene sequence: CDR1 SGDLS, CDR2 YYNGEE. Sequenced by immunoSEQ multiplex PCR; TCRdb stores in-frame clones only, minus some. The profile shows approximately 240,000 clones, around 80% of them singletons. Sequenced input: peripheral blood. The sequence came from a woman aged 55 to 70 who had recovered from COVID-19. The chain carries TRBV9 and TRBJ1-2, with 9 bases identical to TRBD1. CDR3 coding DNA: TGTGCCAGCAGCACCCGACAGGGGGAGGTTAACTATGGCTACACCTTC. It translates to CASSTRQGEVNYGYTF.